This T cell receptor beta chain was identified during a study of technical replicates of blood from a handful of donors. Profiled with immunoSEQ multiplex PCR; TCRdb holds only in-frame clones, not every one. The sample carries around 100,000 clones, 96% recorded once. The CDR3 sequence is 16 residues long. The V gene end was trimmed by 1 base and the J gene end by 2 bases; junction bases not matched to a gene: 5. From germline, CDR1 is SGHRS and CDR2 YFSETQ. The chain combines TRBV5-1 with TRBJ2-3; 9 positions match TRBD2. The source of this sequence is a human donor in good health. Input material: T cells isolated from PBMCs. CDR3 protein: CASSLSLAGPTDTQYF. The CDR3 bases are TGCGCCAGCAGCTTGAGTCTAGCGGGACCCACAGATACGCAGTATTTT.